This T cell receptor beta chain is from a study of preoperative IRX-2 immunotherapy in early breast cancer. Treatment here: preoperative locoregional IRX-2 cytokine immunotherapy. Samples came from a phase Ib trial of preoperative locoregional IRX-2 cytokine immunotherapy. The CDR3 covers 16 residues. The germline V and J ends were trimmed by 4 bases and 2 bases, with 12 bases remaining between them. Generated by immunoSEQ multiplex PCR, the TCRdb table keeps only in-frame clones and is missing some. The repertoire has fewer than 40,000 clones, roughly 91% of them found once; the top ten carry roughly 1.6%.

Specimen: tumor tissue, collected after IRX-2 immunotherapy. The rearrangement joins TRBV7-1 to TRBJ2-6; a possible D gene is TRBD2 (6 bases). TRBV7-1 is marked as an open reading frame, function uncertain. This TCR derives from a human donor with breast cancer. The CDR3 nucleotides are TGTGCCAGCAGCTTACAAGGGAGGACTGGGGCCAACGTCCTGACTTTC. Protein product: CASSLQGRTGANVLTF.